The 2 T cell receptor beta chains listed next were all sequenced from one sample in a study of blood T cell repertoires in COVID-19. Some clones are missing from TCRdb's copy, which holds only in-frame ones; the method was immunoSEQ multiplex PCR. There are some 250,000 clones in the sample; roughly nine tenths occur only once, and about 1.2% lies in the top ten. What was sequenced was PBMCs or T cells enriched from blood (not recorded which). The receptors derive from a human donor in a cohort exposed to, infected with or recovered from COVID-19 (not recorded which). The donor label of this sample is uncertain.

The V gene is TRBV9, the J gene TRBJ2-1, with 9 bases aligning to TRBD1. Losses at the gene ends were 6 bases for V and 5 bases for J; bases not matched to a gene: 9. The germline V gene has CDR1 SGDLS and CDR2 YYNGEE. There are 15 residues in the CDR3. The CDR3 sequence: CASTQRGQGHNEQFF. DNA of the CDR3: TGTGCCAGCACCCAGAGGGGACAGGGTCACAATGAGCAGTTCTTC.

The V call is TRBV24-1, the J call TRBJ2-5; the D is unclear. Trimming cost V 4 bases and J 5 bases, with 19 bases left between them. Germline CDR1 KGHDR, CDR2 SFDVKD. The CDR3 contains 16 residues. The CDR3 DNA is TGTGCCACCAGTGACCATAAACCAGACACACGGGAGACCCAGTACTTC. Translated: CATSDHKPDTRETQYF.